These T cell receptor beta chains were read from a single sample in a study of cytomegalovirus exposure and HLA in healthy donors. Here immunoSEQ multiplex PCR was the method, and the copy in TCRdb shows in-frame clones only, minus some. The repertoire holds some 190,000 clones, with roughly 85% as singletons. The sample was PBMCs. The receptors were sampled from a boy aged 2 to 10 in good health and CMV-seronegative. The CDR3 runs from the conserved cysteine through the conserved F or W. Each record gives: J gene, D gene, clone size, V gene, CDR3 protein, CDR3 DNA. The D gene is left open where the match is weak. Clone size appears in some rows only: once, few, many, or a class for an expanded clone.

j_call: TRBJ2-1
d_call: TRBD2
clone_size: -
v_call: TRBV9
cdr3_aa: CASSDRQALGASGRLGRGEQFF
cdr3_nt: TGTGCCAGCAGCGATCGACAGGCCCTCGGGGCTAGCGGGAGGCTCGGGCGTGGTGAGCAGTTCTTC

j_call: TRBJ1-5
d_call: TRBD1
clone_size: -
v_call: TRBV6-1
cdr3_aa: CASSGRGTGYIGDQPQHF
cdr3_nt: TGTGCCAGCAGTGGACGGGGGACAGGGTATATTGGGGATCAGCCCCAGCATTTT

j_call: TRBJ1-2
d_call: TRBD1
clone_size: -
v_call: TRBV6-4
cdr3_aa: CASSDGGQINYGYTF
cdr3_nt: TGTGCCAGCAGTGACGGGGGACAGATCAACTATGGCTACACCTTC

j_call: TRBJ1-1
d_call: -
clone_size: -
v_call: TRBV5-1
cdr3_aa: CASSLITGPRNTEAFF
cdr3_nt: TGCGCCAGCAGCTTGATTACAGGGCCGCGGAACACTGAAGCTTTCTTT

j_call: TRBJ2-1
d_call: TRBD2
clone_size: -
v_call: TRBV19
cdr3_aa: CASSGGTSGRGEQFF
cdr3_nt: TGTGCCAGTAGTGGCGGGACTAGCGGGAGAGGGGAGCAGTTCTTC

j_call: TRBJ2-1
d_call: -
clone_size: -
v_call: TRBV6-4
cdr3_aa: CASSPSGAGGNEQFF
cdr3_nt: TGTGCCAGCAGCCCCTCCGGGGCAGGAGGGAATGAGCAGTTCTTC

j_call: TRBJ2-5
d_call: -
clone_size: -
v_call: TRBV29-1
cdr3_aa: CSVGSSIGTQYF
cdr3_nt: TGCAGCGTTGGTAGCTCCATAGGGACCCAGTACTTC

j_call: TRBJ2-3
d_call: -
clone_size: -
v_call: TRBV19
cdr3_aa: CASSTAARGGDTQYF
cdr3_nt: TGTGCCAGTAGTACGGCCGCCCGAGGAGGGGATACGCAGTATTTT

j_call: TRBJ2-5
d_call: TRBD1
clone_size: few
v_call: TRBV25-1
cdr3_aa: CASSEGTGGGETQYF
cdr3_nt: TGTGCCAGCAGTGAAGGGACAGGGGGAGGAGAGACCCAGTACTTC

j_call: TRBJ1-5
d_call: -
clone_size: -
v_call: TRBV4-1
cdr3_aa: CASSQVSGQPQHF
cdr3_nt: TGCGCCAGCAGCCAAGTTTCCGGGCAGCCCCAGCATTTT

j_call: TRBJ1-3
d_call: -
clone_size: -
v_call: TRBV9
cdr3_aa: CASSPFGNTIYF
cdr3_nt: TGTGCCAGCAGCCCGTTTGGAAACACCATATATTTT

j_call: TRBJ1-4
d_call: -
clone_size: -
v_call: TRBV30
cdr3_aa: CAWSVRVSGGGGTNEKLFF
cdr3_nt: TGTGCCTGGAGTGTACGGGTTTCGGGGGGAGGAGGAACTAATGAAAAACTGTTTTTT

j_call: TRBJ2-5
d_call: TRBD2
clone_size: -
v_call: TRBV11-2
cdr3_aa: CASSLAGGQETQYF
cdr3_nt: TGTGCCAGCAGCTTAGCGGGAGGGCAAGAGACCCAGTACTTC

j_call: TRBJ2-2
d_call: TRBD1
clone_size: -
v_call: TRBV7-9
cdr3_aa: CASSLGQGVAGELFF
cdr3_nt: TGTGCCAGCAGCTTGGGACAGGGGGTCGCCGGGGAGCTGTTTTTT

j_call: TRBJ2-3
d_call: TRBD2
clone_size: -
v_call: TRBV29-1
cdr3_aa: CSGIGLAGESKSTDTQYF
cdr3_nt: TGCAGTGGCATCGGGCTAGCGGGAGAAAGTAAGAGCACAGATACGCAGTATTTT

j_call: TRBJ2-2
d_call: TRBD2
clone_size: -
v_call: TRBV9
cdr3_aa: CASGGTSDNTGELFF
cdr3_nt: TGTGCCAGTGGGGGGACTAGCGACAACACCGGGGAGCTGTTTTTT

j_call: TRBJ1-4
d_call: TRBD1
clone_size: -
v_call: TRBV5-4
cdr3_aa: CASSMTGPNEKLFF
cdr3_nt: TGTGCCAGCAGTATGACAGGGCCTAATGAAAAACTGTTTTTT

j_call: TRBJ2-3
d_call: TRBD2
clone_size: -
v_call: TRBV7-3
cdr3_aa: CSSSPGTSRDTQYF
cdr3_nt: TGTTCCAGCAGCCCAGGGACTAGCAGAGATACGCAGTATTTT

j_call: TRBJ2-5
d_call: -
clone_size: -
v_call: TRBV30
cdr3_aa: CASGGRQETQYF
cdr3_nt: TGTGCCTCTGGAGGACGGCAAGAGACCCAGTACTTC

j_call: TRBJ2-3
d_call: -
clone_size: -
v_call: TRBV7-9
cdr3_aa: CASSSRRGARTDTQYF
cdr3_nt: TGTGCCAGCAGCTCCCGTCGGGGAGCACGCACAGATACGCAGTATTTT

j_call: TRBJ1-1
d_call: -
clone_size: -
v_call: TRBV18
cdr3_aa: CASSPPSGNTEAFF
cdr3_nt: TGTGCCAGCTCACCACCGTCAGGGAACACTGAAGCTTTCTTT

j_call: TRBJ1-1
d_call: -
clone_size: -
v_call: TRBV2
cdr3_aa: CASSGTTGLNTEAFF
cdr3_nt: TGTGCCAGCAGTGGAACGACAGGCTTGAACACTGAAGCTTTCTTT

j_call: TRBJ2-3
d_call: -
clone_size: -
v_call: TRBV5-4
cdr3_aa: CASSLGDSLGTDTQYF
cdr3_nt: TGTGCCAGCAGCTTGGGGGACTCGCTGGGAACAGATACGCAGTATTTT

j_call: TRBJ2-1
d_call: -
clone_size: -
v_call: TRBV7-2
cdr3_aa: CASSLAGGLNEQFF
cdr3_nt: TGTGCCAGCAGCTTAGCGGGGGGGCTCAATGAGCAGTTCTTC

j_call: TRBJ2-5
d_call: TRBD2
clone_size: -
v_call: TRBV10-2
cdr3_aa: CASSDLNSGGAGTQYF
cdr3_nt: TGCGCCAGCAGTGACCTCAATAGCGGGGGGGCGGGGACCCAGTACTTC

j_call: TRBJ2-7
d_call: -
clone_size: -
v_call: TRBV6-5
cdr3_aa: CASRPQGGGYEQYF
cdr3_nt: TGTGCCAGCAGGCCACAGGGGGGGGGTTACGAGCAGTACTTC

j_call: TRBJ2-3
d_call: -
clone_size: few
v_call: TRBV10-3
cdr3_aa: CATLGGSEGTDTQYF
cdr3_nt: TGTGCCACCCTAGGGGGAAGTGAGGGCACAGATACGCAGTATTTT

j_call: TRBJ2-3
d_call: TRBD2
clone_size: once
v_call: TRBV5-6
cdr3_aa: CASSLRASGITDTQYF
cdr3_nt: TGTGCCAGCAGCTTGCGGGCTAGCGGGATCACAGATACGCAGTATTTT

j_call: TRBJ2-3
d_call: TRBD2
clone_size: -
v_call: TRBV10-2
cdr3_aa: CASSSGLAGGTDTQYF
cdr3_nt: TGCGCCAGCAGTTCTGGACTAGCGGGGGGCACAGATACGCAGTATTTT

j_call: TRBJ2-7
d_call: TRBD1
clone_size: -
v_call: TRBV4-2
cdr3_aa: CASSPGGGQGYEQYF
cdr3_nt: TGTGCCAGCAGCCCCGGTGGGGGACAGGGCTACGAGCAGTACTTC

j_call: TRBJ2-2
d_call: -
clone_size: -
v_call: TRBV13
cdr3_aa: CASSLDGGNTGELFF
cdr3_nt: TGTGCCAGCAGCCTCGACGGGGGGAACACCGGGGAGCTGTTTTTT

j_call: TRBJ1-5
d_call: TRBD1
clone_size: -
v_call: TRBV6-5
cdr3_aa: CASRQGAGSNQPQHF
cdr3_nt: TGTGCCAGCAGACAGGGGGCCGGGAGCAATCAGCCCCAGCATTTT

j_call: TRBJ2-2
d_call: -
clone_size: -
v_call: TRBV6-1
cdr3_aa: CASSDRDTGELFF
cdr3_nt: TGTGCCAGCAGTGACAGGGACACCGGGGAGCTGTTTTTT

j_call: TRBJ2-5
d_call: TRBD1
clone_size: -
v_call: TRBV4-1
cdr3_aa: CASSQEGTGFQETQYF
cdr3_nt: TGCGCCAGCAGCCAAGAGGGGACAGGGTTCCAAGAGACCCAGTACTTC

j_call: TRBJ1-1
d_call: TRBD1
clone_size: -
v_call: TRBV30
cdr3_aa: CAWSFFGQEEAFF
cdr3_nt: TGTGCCTGGTCGTTTTTCGGACAGGAGGAAGCTTTCTTT

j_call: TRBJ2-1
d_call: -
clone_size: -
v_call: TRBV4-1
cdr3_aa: CASSQVETRSYNEQFF
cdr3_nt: TGCGCCAGCAGCCAAGTAGAGACTCGCTCCTACAATGAGCAGTTCTTC

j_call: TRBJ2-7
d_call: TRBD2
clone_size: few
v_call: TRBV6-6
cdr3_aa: CASSPGSSGEYF
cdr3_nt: TGTGCCAGCAGCCCCGGGTCTAGCGGAGAGTACTTC

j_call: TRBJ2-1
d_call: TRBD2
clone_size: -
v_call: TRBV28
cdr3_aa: CASRLPSGRAIGRNEQFF
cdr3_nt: TGTGCCAGTCGTTTACCCAGCGGGAGGGCCATTGGTAGAAATGAGCAGTTCTTC

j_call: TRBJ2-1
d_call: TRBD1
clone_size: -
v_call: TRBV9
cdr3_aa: CASSVGTGVGEQFF
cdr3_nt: TGTGCCAGCAGCGTAGGGACAGGGGTTGGTGAGCAGTTCTTC

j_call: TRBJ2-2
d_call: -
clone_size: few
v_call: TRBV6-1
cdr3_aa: CASSPSLRRTGELFF
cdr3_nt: TGTGCCAGCAGTCCAAGCCTTCGCCGGACCGGGGAGCTGTTTTTT

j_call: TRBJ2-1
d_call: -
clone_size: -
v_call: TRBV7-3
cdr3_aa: CASSLSGRGPYNEQFF
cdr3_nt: TGTGCCAGCAGCTTATCCGGGAGAGGGCCCTACAATGAGCAGTTCTTC

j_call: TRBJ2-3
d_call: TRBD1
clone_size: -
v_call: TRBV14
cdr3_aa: CASSQWGQGTDTQYF
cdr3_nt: TGTGCCAGCAGCCAATGGGGACAGGGCACAGATACGCAGTATTTT

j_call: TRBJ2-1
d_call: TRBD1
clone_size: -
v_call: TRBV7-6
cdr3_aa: CASSLATGARLHEQFF
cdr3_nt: TGTGCCAGCAGCTTAGCGACAGGGGCGCGCTTGCATGAGCAGTTCTTC

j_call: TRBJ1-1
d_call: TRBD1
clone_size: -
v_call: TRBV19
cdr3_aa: CASRQGTEAFF
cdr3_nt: TGTGCCAGCCGACAGGGGACTGAAGCTTTCTTT

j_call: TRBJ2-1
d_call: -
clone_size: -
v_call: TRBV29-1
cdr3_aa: CSVEPRGGNEQFF
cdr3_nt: TGCAGCGTTGAACCAAGGGGGGGAAATGAGCAGTTCTTC

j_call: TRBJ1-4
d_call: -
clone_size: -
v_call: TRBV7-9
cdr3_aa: CASSVGETHRSEKLFF
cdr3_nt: TGTGCCAGCAGCGTAGGTGAGACACACAGGTCTGAAAAACTGTTTTTT

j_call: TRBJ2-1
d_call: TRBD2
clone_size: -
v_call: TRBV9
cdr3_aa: CASSVEGLAFDNEQFF
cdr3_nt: TGTGCCAGCAGCGTAGAGGGACTAGCTTTTGACAATGAGCAGTTCTTC

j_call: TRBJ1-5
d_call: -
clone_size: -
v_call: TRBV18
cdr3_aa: CASSQRGGNQPQHF
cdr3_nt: TGTGCCAGCTCCCAGCGCGGAGGCAATCAGCCCCAGCATTTT